Shown below are 12 T cell receptor beta chains from a single sample sequenced in a study of technical replicates of blood from several donors. Assay used: immunoSEQ multiplex PCR; TCRdb lists only in-frame clones, some missing. The sample includes roughly 93,000 clones, roughly 96% of them seen just once. Sequenced input: T cells isolated from PBMCs. These receptor sequences come from a human donor in good health.

The chain links TRBV20-1 to TRBJ2-7, with no clear D. The germline V and J ends were trimmed by 1 base and 3 bases, with 4 bases remaining between them. The CDR3 runs 11 residues. The germline V gene encodes CDR1 DFQATT and CDR2 SNEGSKA (reference sequence). The CDR3 coding sequence is TGCAGTGCTAGAGTTCTCTACGAGCAGTACTTC. This codes for CSARVLYEQYF.

This clone was seen once. The genes are TRBV6-5 and TRBJ1-1; D is uncertain. Germline CDR1 is MNHEY and CDR2 is SVGAGI. Trimming left V 3 bases short and J 4 bases short, with 18 bases between. The CDR3 runs 16 residues. The CDR3 loop is CASSYRLTRSGTEAFF. CDR3 bases: TGTGCCAGCAGTTATAGGCTGACCCGTTCGGGCACTGAAGCTTTCTTT.

This chain links TRBV7-9 with TRBJ1-3, with 8 bases that match TRBD1. The CDR3 has 15 residues. Trimming took 4 bases from V and 9 from J; bases not matched to a gene: 11. In germline, CDR1 is SEHNR, CDR2 FQNEAQ (reference sequence). CDR3 in amino acids: CASSSSRTGMSTIYF. The CDR3 DNA reads as TGTGCCAGCAGCTCGTCCCGGACAGGGATGAGCACCATATATTTT.

The rearrangement joins TRBV27 to TRBJ2-1; possibly TRBD1 for D (5 bases). The CDR3 is made up of 12 amino acids. The germline CDR1 and CDR2 sequences are MNHEY and SMNVEV (reference sequence). Deletions cut 7 bases from V and 7 bases from J, with 11 bases between. The CDR3 is CASMAGMNEQFF. In nucleotides, the CDR3 is TGTGCCAGCATGGCAGGGATGAATGAGCAGTTCTTC.

This clone was seen only once. V is TRBV28 and J is TRBJ2-1, with TRBD2 matching over 7 bases. The CDR3 is 16 residues long. Per the germline V gene, CDR1 is MDHEN and CDR2 is SYDVKM. The V and J ends lost 2 bases and 6 bases, in that order; junction bases with no gene match: 10. The CDR3 is CASSLPRTSISNEQFF. The CDR3 coding sequence is TGTGCCAGCAGTTTACCCAGGACTAGTATTTCCAATGAGCAGTTCTTC.

The chain joins TRBV5-1 to TRBJ1-6; the D is unclear. CDR3 size: 15 residues. V lost 0 bases, J lost 11 bases, and 15 bases lay in between. CDR1 and CDR2 from the germline V gene are SGHRS and YFSETQ. The CDR3 spells CASSLGVVRETPLHF. CDR3 sequence (DNA): TGCGCCAGCAGCTTGGGGGTTGTGAGGGAGACACCCCTCCACTTT.

The V and J genes are TRBV5-6 and TRBJ2-7; a weak D match, TRBD1 (5 bases). CDR3 length: 14 amino acids. CDR1 and CDR2 (germline): SGHDT, YYEEEE. The V end lost 4 bases, the J end lost 5 bases, and 16 bases lay between the germline ends. The CDR3 reads CASSLQGTLDEQYF. DNA of the CDR3: TGTGCCAGCAGCCTTCAGGGTACCCTCGACGAGCAGTACTTC. The entire variable domain, with the rest obtained from reference TRBV5-6 and TRBJ2-7, is as follows: DAGVTQSPTHLIKTRGQQVTLRCSPKSGHDTVSWYQQALGQGPQFIFQYYEEEERQRGNFPDRFSGHQFPNYSSELNVNALLLGDSALYLCASSLQGTLDEQYFGPGTRLTVT.

The chain couples TRBV28 to TRBJ2-4, with 7 positions matching TRBD1. V gave up 6 bases and J gave up 2 bases; unmatched junction bases: 7. The CDR3 consists of 15 residues. Per germline, CDR1 MDHEN and CDR2 SYDVKM. Written as DNA, the CDR3 is TGTGCCAGCAGGGTGAAGGGGGCGTCCAAAAACATTCAGTACTTC. It encodes CASRVKGASKNIQYF.

The count of this clone is one. The rearrangement links TRBV6-6 to TRBJ1-1, with D possibly matching TRBD1 (5 bases). The CDR3 loop spans 14 amino acids. The germline gives CDR1 MNHNY, CDR2 SVGAGI (reference sequence). V was pared by 5 bases and J by 1 base, with 11 bases between. In DNA, the CDR3 is TGTGCCAGCAGTGACAGAGCATCGAACACTGAAGCTTTCTTT. This encodes CASSDRASNTEAFF.

The V and J genes are TRBV14 and TRBJ2-2; TRBD1 matches 8 bases. This CDR3 comprises 16 residues. CDR1 and CDR2 (germline): SGHDN, FVKESK. V lost 4 bases, J lost 6 bases, and 10 bases stayed unmatched. CDR3 loop: CASSLGQGDLAGELFF. CDR3 DNA: TGTGCCAGCAGCCTAGGACAGGGTGATTTGGCCGGGGAGCTGTTTTTT.

V usage is TRBV7-9 and J usage is TRBJ1-4, with a possible D match to TRBD1 (5 bases). V shed 10 bases and J shed 4 bases, with 25 bases lying between them. This CDR3 has 17 residues. Per the germline V gene, CDR1 is SEHNR and CDR2 is FQNEAQ (reference sequence). CDR3 sequence: CATPSEQELRSNEKLFF. Here the CDR3 DNA reads TGTGCCACCCCCTCGGAACAGGAGCTCAGAAGTAATGAAAAACTGTTTTTT.

V usage is TRBV6-5 and J usage is TRBJ2-7; 8 bases agree with TRBD2. The CDR3 consists of 15 residues. CDR1 is MNHEY, CDR2 SVGAGI, per germline. Trimming cost V 5 bases and J 5 bases; bases outside gene matches: 11. The CDR3 DNA reads as TGTGCCAGCAGTCAAACAGCGGGAGACAGCCACGAGCAGTACTTC. Its translation: CASSQTAGDSHEQYF.